A single sample gave rise to the 21 T cell receptor beta chains below, sequenced in a study of cytomegalovirus exposure and HLA in healthy donors. Use of 60 Vbeta and 13 Jbeta primers characterized the PCR. The assay was immunoSEQ multiplex PCR, and TCRdb's table has in-frame clones only and misses some. The table lists fewer than 250,000 clones, around 80% of them singletons. Sequenced: PBMCs. All receptors come from a middle-aged man in good health and CMV-seropositive.

Turning to this clone: The junction departs from germline at one end; a sequencing error may be responsible. The rearrangement joins TRBV7-7 to TRBJ2-2; the D gene is possibly TRBD2 (6 bases). CDR3 length: 14 amino acids. The germline V gene has CDR1 SSHAT and CDR2 FNYEAQ (reference sequence). The CDR3 here is CASSLGGGTGELFF. Written as DNA, the CDR3 is TGTGCTAGCAGCTTAGGTGGGGGGACCGGGGAGCTGTTTTTT.

The chain employs TRBV19 and TRBJ2-1; D might be TRBD2 (6 bases). Per the germline V gene, CDR1 is LNHDA and CDR2 is SQIVND (reference sequence). The germline V and J ends were trimmed by 5 bases and 5 bases, with 10 bases remaining between them. The length of the CDR3 is 13 residues. The CDR3, as DNA: TGTGCCAGTAGTTTGCGGGGTCACAATGAGCAGTTCTTC. It is translated as CASSLRGHNEQFF.

The CDR3 here is CASSLYGGTSTDTQYF. The CDR3, as DNA: TGTGCCAGCAGCTTATACGGCGGAACCAGCACAGATACGCAGTATTTT. The rearrangement links TRBV7-9 to TRBJ2-3; D gene uncertain. V gave up 2 bases and J gave up 0 bases, with 12 bases separating them. The V gene's germline CDR1 is SEHNR and CDR2 FQNEAQ (reference sequence). The CDR3 loop spans 16 amino acids.

The rearrangement links TRBV15 to TRBJ2-5; tentatively, D is TRBD2 (7 bases). The V and J ends lost 3 bases and 5 bases respectively, with 16 bases between them. CDR3 length: 15 residues. Germline CDR1 reads LNHNV; CDR2 reads YYDKDF (reference sequence). The CDR3: CATSRLKGGGETQYF. The DNA for the CDR3 is TGTGCCACCAGCAGGCTTAAAGGGGGGGGCGAGACCCAGTACTTC.

This clone showed up just a few times. The chain joins TRBV11-2 to TRBJ1-2; D not resolved. Germline V CDR1 and CDR2: SGHAT, FQNNGV. CDR3 size: 13 residues. V lost 4 bases to trimming and J lost 7 bases, with 13 bases between them. In DNA, the CDR3 is TGTGCCAGCAGCTCGGCGGCTGGAAGTGGCTACACCTTC. Protein sequence: CASSSAAGSGYTF.

The gene calls are TRBV11-3 and TRBJ2-1; D not certain. Trimming took 0 bases from V and 4 from J, leaving 10 bases between them. CDR3 size: 15 residues. Germline V CDR1 and CDR2: SGHNT, YENEEA. CDR3 loop: CASSLDYSFYNEQFF. The CDR3 coding sequence is TGTGCCAGCAGCTTAGATTACAGCTTTTACAATGAGCAGTTCTTC.

For the CDR3, the DNA is TGCGCCAGCAGCTTGGGGGGAGGAGGTGACAATGAGCAGTTCTTC. Its translation is CASSLGGGGDNEQFF. The chain carries TRBV5-1 and TRBJ2-1, with D perhaps matching TRBD2 (6 bases). The length of the CDR3 is 15 residues. CDR1 SGHRS and CDR2 YFSETQ come from the germline V gene. V was shortened by 0 bases and J by 5 bases, with 12 bases between the two germline ends.

This clone is a singleton in its sample. V is TRBV15 and J is TRBJ2-7, with 8 bases identical to TRBD2. This CDR3 comprises 15 residues. Trimming took 0 bases from V and 3 from J; bases not matched to a gene: 4. Germline loops: CDR1 LNHNV, CDR2 YYDKDF (reference sequence). Written as DNA, the CDR3 is TGTGCCACCAGCAGAGATGGTAGCGGGAACTACGAGCAGTACGTC. Residues: CATSRDGSGNYEQYV.

V usage is TRBV18 and J usage is TRBJ1-1, with D possibly matching TRBD1 (6 bases). V was shortened by 0 bases and J by 1 base, with 9 bases between the two germline ends. Germline CDR1 reads KGHSH; CDR2 reads LQKENI. The CDR3 has 15 residues. CDR3 nucleotides: TGTGCCAGCTCACCACCGGCGGGGGCGAACACTGAAGCTTTCTTT. It yields the protein CASSPPAGANTEAFF.

This clone came up a few times. This rearrangement joins TRBV6-1 to TRBJ1-2, with D possibly being TRBD1 (6 bases). Germline V gives CDR1 MNHNS, CDR2 SASEGT. This CDR3 is 13 amino acids long. Trimming took 8 bases from V and 0 from J, leaving 10 bases between them. CDR3 loop: CASRGQTNYGYTF. The CDR3 DNA reads as TGTGCCAGCCGTGGACAGACTAACTATGGCTACACCTTC.

The chain links TRBV11-2 to TRBJ1-2, with D perhaps TRBD1 (5 bases). This CDR3 spans 14 amino acids. Trimming took off 3 bases at V and 5 bases at J, with 13 bases between the two ends. The germline gives CDR1 SGHAT, CDR2 FQNNGV. The CDR3 spells CASSLDYGTYGYTF. CDR3 nucleotide sequence: TGTGCCAGCAGCTTGGACTACGGGACTTATGGCTACACCTTC.

This chain links TRBV11-3 with TRBJ1-2; 7 bases align to TRBD1. From germline, CDR1 is SGHNT and CDR2 YENEEA. The junction had 5 bases not matched to a gene; V was cut back by 0 bases and J by 4 bases. The CDR3 spans 15 residues. The CDR3 protein is CASSLDRGGGYGYTF. The CDR3 DNA is TGTGCCAGCAGCTTAGATCGAGGGGGCGGCTATGGCTACACCTTC.

V and J are TRBV19 and TRBJ2-2, with D possibly being TRBD1 (5 bases). Trimming stripped 6 bases from V and 0 bases from J, with 17 bases between. This CDR3 comprises 17 residues. The germline V gene has CDR1 LNHDA and CDR2 SQIVND (reference sequence). The CDR3 protein is CASSLEPPTANTGELFF. The CDR3 DNA reads as TGTGCCAGTAGCCTGGAACCTCCGACAGCGAACACCGGGGAGCTGTTTTTT.

The V call is TRBV2, the J call TRBJ2-5; 7 bases align to TRBD1. CDR3 length: 14 residues. Germline CDR1 reads SNHLY; CDR2 reads FYNNEI. V shed 4 bases and J 0 bases; nucleotides not matched to a gene: 2. The CDR3 is CASSGDRDQETQYF. CDR3 DNA sequence: TGTGCCAGCAGTGGCGACAGGGACCAAGAGACCCAGTACTTC.

The rearrangement links TRBV9 to TRBJ2-7, with a weak D call TRBD1 (5 bases). Looked up from germline, CDR1 is SGDLS and CDR2 is YYNGEE. The CDR3 is 16 amino acids. With 0 bases removed from V and 0 bases from J, the gap between germline ends came to 13 bases. The CDR3 loop is CASSVDQGGSSYEQYF. The CDR3 region has the DNA TGTGCCAGCAGCGTAGATCAGGGTGGTAGCTCCTACGAGCAGTACTTC.

The rearrangement uses TRBV7-8 and TRBJ1-2; D gene uncertain. Trimming removed 1 base from V and 0 bases from J, with 9 bases in between. CDR1 SGHVS and CDR2 FQNEAQ come from the germline V gene. This CDR3 comprises 15 residues. CDR3: CASSLVEKANYGYTF. The CDR3 DNA is TGTGCCAGCAGCTTAGTCGAGAAAGCTAACTATGGCTACACCTTC.

This chain connects TRBV5-1 to TRBJ2-3, with 11 bases identical to TRBD2. There are 20 residues in the CDR3. The V gene's germline CDR1 is SGHRS and CDR2 YFSETQ. The trim removed 7 bases at V and 0 bases at J, leaving 19 bases unmatched. CDR3 DNA: TGCGCCAGCCCCCTTGGCGCGTCCAGTAGCGGGAGGGTTAGCACAGATACGCAGTATTTT. Translating gives CASPLGASSSGRVSTDTQYF.

The chain uses TRBV5-1 and TRBJ1-4; D possibly corresponds to TRBD1 (5 bases). The CDR3 is 15 residues long. Germline V gives CDR1 SGHRS, CDR2 YFSETQ. V lost 4 bases, J lost 2 bases, and 12 bases lay in between. This chain's CDR3 is CASSPGRGTNEKLFF. In DNA, the CDR3 is TGCGCCAGCAGCCCGGGACGGGGGACTAATGAAAAACTGTTTTTT.

This clone was seen a few times. The chain uses TRBV11-2 and TRBJ2-5; 9 bases align to TRBD2. There are 14 residues in the CDR3. Germline V gene sequence: CDR1 SGHAT, CDR2 FQNNGV. J was trimmed by 5 bases and V by 5 bases; bases with no gene match: 6. The CDR3 sequence is CASSQIAGDETQYF. Here the CDR3 DNA reads TGTGCCAGCAGCCAGATAGCGGGAGACGAGACCCAGTACTTC.

The CDR3 DNA is TGTGCCAGCAGCTTTACAGGACTAGCGGGGGTTGAGCAGTTCTTC. It yields the protein CASSFTGLAGVEQFF. The rearrangement joins TRBV11-3 to TRBJ2-1, with 13 bases fitting TRBD2. V was clipped by 3 bases and J by 9 bases; unmatched bases: 5. Germline V gene sequence: CDR1 SGHNT, CDR2 YENEEA. The CDR3 spans 15 residues. The full variable domain, its missing parts supplied by reference TRBV11-3 and TRBJ2-1, is EAGVVQSPRYKIIEKKQPVAFWCNPISGHNTLYWYLQNLGQGPELLIRYENEEAVDDSQLPKDRFSAERLKGVDSTLKIQPAELGDSAVYLCASSFTGLAGVEQFFGPGTRLTVL.

The sample holds a few counts of this clone. The chain couples TRBV30 to TRBJ2-1; D uncertain. The CDR3 runs 14 residues. The ends were cut back, 5 bases at V and 0 bases at J, with 11 bases in the middle. Germline V gene sequence: CDR1 GTSNPN, CDR2 SVGIG (reference sequence). DNA of the CDR3: TGTGCCTGGCTCCACTTGAGCTCCTACAATGAGCAGTTCTTC. Translated: CAWLHLSSYNEQFF.